This is a list of T cell receptor beta chains from one sample in a study of cytomegalovirus exposure and HLA in healthy donors. Assay: immunoSEQ multiplex PCR; the TCRdb copy retains only in-frame clones and omits some. Among approximately 97,000 clones listed, about 95% were seen once. The sample was PBMCs. The source of these receptors is a woman between 18 and 30 years old in good health and CMV-seronegative. Each CDR3 is given with its conserved first and last residue. D genes are given only for firm matches. For some rows the clone size is stated as once, few or many, or as a class when expanded; others skip it.

clone_size j_call d_call v_call cdr3_nt cdr3_aa
NA TRBJ1-2 NA TRBV19 TGTGCCAGTAGTATCTCCCTGAACTATGGCTACACCTTC CASSISLNYGYTF
NA TRBJ1-2 NA TRBV9 TGTGCCAGCAGCCCGACCCCGCGAGGCACTAACTATGGCTACACCTTC CASSPTPRGTNYGYTF
NA TRBJ2-2 NA TRBV5-1 TGCGCCAGCAGCCCCAACATCGGGGAGCTGTTTTTT CASSPNIGELFF
NA TRBJ2-3 NA TRBV9 TGTGCCAGCAGCGTACAGGGTGGTATCGATACGCAGTATTTT CASSVQGGIDTQYF
NA TRBJ1-2 NA TRBV6-5 TGTGCCAGCAGTTACTCGAATCGCCGGGGAAAGTATGGCTACACCTTC CASSYSNRRGKYGYTF
NA TRBJ2-6 TRBD1 TRBV5-1 TGCGCCAGCAGCCGGCCAGGGGGTATTGGGGCCAACGTCCTGACTTTC CASSRPGGIGANVLTF
NA TRBJ2-5 TRBD1 TRBV13 TGTGCCAGCAGCTTAGCCGAACAGGGGGAGACCCAGTACTTC CASSLAEQGETQYF
once TRBJ1-1 NA TRBV5-6 TGTGCCAGCAGCTTGGGTCGGGGCACTGAAGCTTTCTTT CASSLGRGTEAFF
NA TRBJ1-4 NA TRBV5-4 TGTGCCAGCAGCGGGGACTCCAACGTCGGAAAACTGTTTTTT CASSGDSNVGKLFF
few TRBJ1-6 NA TRBV2 TGTGCCAGCACCACTAGCGGGGTTCCGCTACACTTT CASTTSGVPLHF
NA TRBJ1-2 TRBD1 TRBV29-1 TGCAGCGTAGGACAGGGGGAGGGCTATGGCTACACCTTC CSVGQGEGYGYTF
once TRBJ2-5 TRBD2 TRBV2 TGTGCCATCGCTCGAAGTCTGTCGGGGGGGCAAGAGACCCAGTACTTC CAIARSLSGGQETQYF
NA TRBJ1-4 NA TRBV11-2 TGTGCCAGCAGGCCTCTGGGGGCGCCGGAAAAACTGTTTTTT CASRPLGAPEKLFF
NA TRBJ2-1 NA TRBV7-6 TGTGCCAGCAGCTTATATGAGGGATCCGTCAAGCAGTTCTTC CASSLYEGSVKQFF
few TRBJ1-2 NA TRBV11-3 TGTGCCAGCAGCCCCCGTGGGGGCTTTAACTATGGCTACACCTTC CASSPRGGFNYGYTF
NA TRBJ1-2 TRBD1 TRBV15 TGTGCCACCAGCTTTCGTTACTACGACAGGGAGGTATTC CATSFRYYDREVF
NA TRBJ2-1 TRBD1 TRBV30 TGTGCCTGCATATCCCCCGACAGGGATTCCTACAATGAGCAGTTCTTC CACISPDRDSYNEQFF
NA TRBJ2-5 TRBD2 TRBV9 TGTGCCAGCAGCGCCGGACTAGCGGGGGGGCAAGAGACCCAGTACTTC CASSAGLAGGQETQYF
NA TRBJ1-1 NA TRBV5-8 TGTGCCAGCAGCTTGGAACAGTTGAACACTGAAGCTTTCTTT CASSLEQLNTEAFF